These 14 T cell receptor beta chains were sequenced from one sample in a study of T cell responses to AZD1222 COVID-19 vaccine. Using immunoSEQ multiplex PCR, the repertoire was profiled, and TCRdb retains in-frame clones only, with some absent. The profile covers some 100,000 clones, with approximately 89% appearing a single time and around 4.3% taken by the ten largest. The starting material was peripheral blood, obtained on day 0 of AZD1222 vaccination. Every receptor here comes from an adult in good health.

This clone was counted between two and nine times. The chain employs TRBV4-3 and TRBJ1-4, with a weak D call TRBD1 (6 bases). V lost 1 base, J lost 3 bases, and 15 bases lay in between. Germline-derived CDR1 and CDR2 are LGHNA and YSLEER. The CDR3 is 17 amino acids. As DNA, the CDR3 is TGCGCCAGCAGCCAAGGGACAGAAAGGGGTGCTAATGAAAAACTGTTTTTT. Amino acid sequence: CASSQGTERGANEKLFF.

In this sample, this clone turned up once. The J gene is TRBJ2-3, the V gene TRBV6-2 or TRBV6-3, with TRBD2 identical over 9 bases. This CDR3 is 15 amino acids long. Looked up from germline, CDR1 is MNHEY and CDR2 is SVGEGT. The ends lost 3 bases at V and 3 bases at J; junction bases unmatched: 4. CDR3 DNA sequence: TGTGCCAGCAGTTATTTGCGGGGGGGAACAGATACGCAGTATTTT. Encoded protein: CASSYLRGGTDTQYF.

The chain uses TRBV12-3 or TRBV12-4 and TRBJ2-5; TRBD2 matches 8 bases. With 7 bases clipped from V and 2 bases from J, the junction kept 3 bases outside the gene matches. The CDR3 covers 13 residues. Written as DNA, the CDR3 is TGTGCCAGCAAACTAGCGGTTCAAGAGACCCAGTACTTC. Translated, it gives CASKLAVQETQYF.

This clone occurred a few times. The J gene is TRBJ2-3, the V gene TRBV6-2 or TRBV6-3, with TRBD2 as a possible D gene (6 bases). V shed 6 bases and J shed 3 bases, with 16 bases lying between them. CDR3 length: 15 amino acids. Germline V gene sequence: CDR1 MNHEY, CDR2 SVGEGT. The CDR3 region is CASSPTPSGTDTQYF. In DNA, the CDR3 is TGTGCCAGCAGCCCGACCCCGAGCGGGACAGATACGCAGTATTTT.

The chain couples TRBV9 to TRBJ1-1, with D unresolved. V was trimmed by 5 bases and J by 7 bases, leaving 9 bases between them. This CDR3 is 11 amino acids long. Germline V gives CDR1 SGDLS, CDR2 YYNGEE. CDR3 DNA sequence: TGTGCCAGCAGGGGGAGGGATGAAGCTTTCTTT. Amino acid sequence: CASRGRDEAFF.

This chain joins TRBV3-1 (or the pseudogene TRBV3-2) and TRBJ2-1; 14 bases are a match to TRBD2. This CDR3 comprises 19 residues. V lost 3 bases, J lost 3 bases, and 10 bases stayed unmatched. Looked up from germline, CDR1 is LGHDT and CDR2 is YNNKEL (reference sequence). DNA of the CDR3: TGTGCCAGCAGCCACCCTGGGACTAGCGGGGGTTACCTCTACAATGAGCAGTTCTTC. As protein: CASSHPGTSGGYLYNEQFF.

CDR3 bases: TGTGCCAGCAGTTTTGCAGCGGGAAACACCATATATTTT. It is translated as CASSFAAGNTIYF. The chain links TRBV12-3 or TRBV12-4 to TRBJ1-3; D gene unclear. V was shortened by 3 bases and J by 4 bases, with 7 bases between the two germline ends. This CDR3 contains 13 residues.

V gene TRBV7-9 combines with J gene TRBJ1-5, with D possibly being TRBD1 (5 bases). This CDR3 spans 16 amino acids. V was trimmed by 4 bases and J by 0 bases, leaving 13 bases between them. The germline V gene has CDR1 SEHNR and CDR2 FQNEAQ (reference sequence). CDR3 protein: CASSSTTVNSNQPQHF. Here the CDR3 DNA reads TGTGCCAGCAGCTCGACGACAGTTAATAGCAATCAGCCCCAGCATTTT.

The gene calls are TRBV6-5 and TRBJ1-2; TRBD1 agrees at 12 bases. Trimming cost V 7 bases and J 8 bases; bases outside gene matches: 11. Germline CDR1 MNHEY, CDR2 SVGAGI. CDR3 length: 15 residues. The CDR3 here is CASTSAGQGARGYTF. The CDR3 DNA reads as TGTGCCAGCACCTCCGCGGGACAGGGGGCAAGGGGCTACACCTTC.

This clone was seen just once. The chain links TRBV19 to TRBJ1-3, with D unresolved. Trimming removed 6 bases from V and 0 bases from J, with 3 bases in between. This CDR3 is built from 12 residues. Germline CDR1 LNHDA, CDR2 SQIVND (reference sequence). The CDR3 DNA reads TGTGCCAGTAGGTACTCTGGAAACACCATATATTTT. It translates to CASRYSGNTIYF.

The chain carries TRBV6-2 or TRBV6-3 and TRBJ2-2; D not certain. CDR1 MNHEY and CDR2 SVGEGT come from the germline V gene. This CDR3 spans 13 amino acids. The germline V and J ends were trimmed by 0 bases and 6 bases, with 5 bases remaining between them. The CDR3 region has the DNA TGTGCCAGCAGTTACTCGACTTCCGGGGAGCTGTTTTTT. The encoded protein is CASSYSTSGELFF.

The chain has TRBV19 and TRBJ1-2; TRBD1 is a possible D gene (5 bases). V was pared by 3 bases and J by 5 bases, with 13 bases between. Germline V lookup: CDR1 LNHDA, CDR2 SQIVND (reference sequence). The CDR3 runs 14 residues. CDR3 amino acids: CASSIATGGYGYTF. The CDR3, as DNA: TGTGCCAGTAGTATTGCTACAGGAGGGTATGGCTACACCTTC.

V is TRBV18 and J is TRBJ1-4; the D gene is possibly TRBD1 (6 bases). With 1 base removed from V and 1 base from J, the gap between germline ends came to 16 bases. Per germline, CDR1 KGHSH and CDR2 LQKENI. This CDR3 is built from 18 residues. CDR3 residues: CASSPLGRGYKTNEKLFF. As DNA, the CDR3 is TGTGCCAGCTCACCACTTGGCAGGGGATATAAAACTAATGAAAAACTGTTTTTT.

The rearrangement links TRBV6-2 or TRBV6-3 to TRBJ1-1; possibly TRBD1 for D (5 bases). The CDR3 consists of 13 residues. From germline, CDR1 is MNHEY and CDR2 SVGEGT. V lost 6 bases, J lost 3 bases, and 11 bases lay in between. In DNA form, the CDR3 reads TGTGCCAGCAGCCCCGCGGGGGACACTGAAGCTTTCTTT. Amino acid sequence: CASSPAGDTEAFF.